This TCR beta chain was documented in a study of T-cell memory formation after mild COVID-19. Study-level points and caveats: CD4+ contracting clones were mainly CM and EM; CD8+ ones, EMRA.

cDNA libraries for TCR alpha and TCR beta, carrying sample barcodes and UMIs, came from 5'RACE with constant-segment primers. TCRdb recomputed calls from the 5' RACE reads with MiXCR, one row per CDR3 protein. The sample consists of about 360,000 distinct CDR3 sequences, 10% to 15% of them appearing once. Germline CDR1 reads MNHEY; CDR2 reads SMNVEV (reference sequence). Unmatched junction bases numbered 6, after V lost 5 bases and J lost 6 bases. The CDR3 runs to 13 residues. This clonotype has just a few counts. As yet, its antigen is unknown. The clonotype was recovered from a man between 18 and 35 years old who had mild COVID-19 (a few samples of this study predate the infection). Cell type and time point are not known. Specimen: PBMCs or a T cell subset sorted from them (not recorded which). The J gene is TRBJ2-7, the V gene TRBV27, with TRBD2 identical over 8 bases. CDR3 nucleotides: TGTGCCAGCAGTAGAGGAGGGACTAGCGAGCAGTACGTC. Amino acid sequence: CASSRGGTSEQYV.